The clone carrying this TCR beta chain was found once. This sample is drawn from a study of T cells after posttransplantation cyclophosphamide. This CDR3 comprises 18 residues. Germline trimming cut 3 bases from V and 3 bases from J; bases unmatched to any gene: 13. Per germline, CDR1 ENHRY and CDR2 SYGVKD. Busulfan-fludarabine conditioning, marrow transplant, and cyclophosphamide on days +3 and +4 were administered. Data came from immunoSEQ multiplex PCR; TCRdb stores just in-frame clones and leaves some out. The sample has 8,500 to 13,000 clones, roughly 80% seen once. The sample consisted of PBMCs, taken after allogeneic stem cell transplant with posttransplant cyclophosphamide. This chain links TRBV10-3 with TRBJ2-2; 7 bases fit TRBD2. The sequence was obtained from a female patient between 50 and 60 years old who received an allogeneic stem cell transplant from a related donor, was CMV-positive, and had no GVHD. Some T cells may be provided by the graft donor. CDR3 sequence reads: CAISDHSQRGGDTGELFF. The CDR3 DNA sequence: TGTGCCATCAGTGATCACTCCCAGCGGGGAGGGGACACCGGGGAGCTGTTTTTT.